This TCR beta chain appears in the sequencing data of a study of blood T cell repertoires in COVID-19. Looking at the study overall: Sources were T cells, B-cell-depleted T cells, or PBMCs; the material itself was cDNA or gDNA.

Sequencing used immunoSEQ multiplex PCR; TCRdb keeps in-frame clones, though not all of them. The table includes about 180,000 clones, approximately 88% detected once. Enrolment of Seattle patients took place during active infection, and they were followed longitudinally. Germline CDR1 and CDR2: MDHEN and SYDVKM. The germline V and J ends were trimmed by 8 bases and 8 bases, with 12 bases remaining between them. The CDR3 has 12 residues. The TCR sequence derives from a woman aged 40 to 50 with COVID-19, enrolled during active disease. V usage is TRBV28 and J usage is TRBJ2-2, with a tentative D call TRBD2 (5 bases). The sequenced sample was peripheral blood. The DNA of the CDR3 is TGTGCCAGCGGGCTAACGGGGGGGGAGCTGTTTTTT. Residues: CASGLTGGELFF. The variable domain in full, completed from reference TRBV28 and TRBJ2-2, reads DVKVTQSSRYLVKRTGEKVFLECVQDMDHENMFWYRQDPGLGLRLIYFSYDVKMKEKGDIPEGYSVSREKKERFSLILESASTNQTSMYLCASGLTGGELFFGEGSRLTVL.